This is a list of T cell receptor beta chains from one sample in a study of blood T cell repertoires in COVID-19. Libraries were prepared by immunoSEQ multiplex PCR; TCRdb keeps only in-frame clonotypes and omits some of them. The table has 310,000 or so clones, about nine tenths seen once. Source material: peripheral blood. These receptors came from a man aged 25 to 40 with COVID-19, enrolled during active disease. Each CDR3 is given with its conserved first and last residue. Each record gives: V gene, clone size, J gene, D gene, CDR3 protein, CDR3 DNA. A D gene is named only where the DNA matches it firmly. Clone sizes are given selectively: once, few, many, or a class where the clone is expanded.

TRBV19	once	TRBJ2-1	-	CASSPPGVYNEQFF	TGTGCCAGTAGCCCTCCCGGGGTTTACAATGAGCAGTTCTTC
TRBV14	-	TRBJ1-2	TRBD1	CASSQGGTGEANYGYTF	TGTGCCAGCAGCCAAGGGGGGACAGGGGAGGCTAACTATGGCTACACCTTC
TRBV6-5	once	TRBJ2-5	TRBD2	CASSYSGAGEGETQYF	TGTGCCAGCAGTTACTCGGGTGCGGGAGAGGGAGAGACCCAGTACTTC
TRBV19	once	TRBJ1-2	-	CASSDHRDYGYTF	TGTGCCAGTAGTGACCACAGGGACTATGGCTACACCTTC
TRBV28	-	TRBJ2-1	-	CASYEGLLGSEQFF	TGTGCCAGCTATGAGGGACTCCTCGGAAGTGAGCAGTTCTTC
TRBV5-5	-	TRBJ2-7	TRBD1	CASSLGVGDRTYEQYF	TGTGCCAGCAGCTTGGGGGTAGGGGACAGAACCTACGAGCAGTACTTC
TRBV7-2	-	TRBJ2-7	TRBD2	CASSLKGTTSGFNEQYF	TGTGCCAGCAGCTTAAAAGGGACGACTAGCGGGTTCAACGAGCAGTACTTC
TRBV7-8	-	TRBJ1-2	-	CASSLRLIAPGGSGYTF	TGTGCCAGCAGCTTACGGTTAATCGCTCCGGGGGGGTCGGGCTACACCTTC
TRBV4-2	-	TRBJ2-1	TRBD2	CASSQDWSGRALDEQFF	TGTGCCAGCAGCCAAGATTGGAGCGGGAGGGCCTTGGATGAGCAGTTCTTC
TRBV24-1	-	TRBJ2-7	-	CATSDPNSSYEQYF	TGTGCCACCAGTGATCCGAACAGCTCCTACGAGCAGTACTTC
TRBV7-9	-	TRBJ1-1	-	CASSPGAEAFF	TGTGCCAGCAGCCCGGGGGCTGAAGCTTTCTTT
TRBV11-2	-	TRBJ2-3	TRBD1	CASTRDSYTDTQYF	TGTGCCAGCACCCGGGACAGTTACACAGATACGCAGTATTTT
TRBV6-5	-	TRBJ2-2	-	CASRPGDANTGELFF	TGTGCCAGCAGGCCGGGAGACGCGAACACCGGGGAGCTGTTTTTT
TRBV25-1	-	TRBJ2-7	TRBD1	CASSESMGQGSPYEQYF	TGTGCCAGCAGTGAATCCATGGGACAGGGAAGTCCCTACGAGCAGTACTTC
TRBV3-1/TRBV3-2	-	TRBJ2-1	-	CASSLSAVYNEQFF	TGTGCCAGCAGCCTAAGCGCAGTGTACAATGAGCAGTTCTTC
TRBV28	-	TRBJ1-3	-	CASLTPGKTGNTIYF	TGTGCCAGCTTAACGCCAGGGAAGACTGGAAACACCATATATTTT
TRBV5-4	-	TRBJ2-5	-	CASSLLATGGQETQYF	TGTGCCAGCAGCTTGTTGGCTACCGGGGGACAAGAGACCCAGTACTTC
TRBV5-8	-	TRBJ2-5	TRBD1	CASSLALTGRETQYF	TGTGCCAGCAGCTTGGCCCTGACAGGGCGGGAGACCCAGTACTTC
TRBV28	-	TRBJ1-4	TRBD1	CASRQGGWEKLFF	TGTGCCAGCCGTCAGGGGGGCTGGGAAAAACTGTTTTTT
TRBV6-5	-	TRBJ2-2	TRBD1	CASTPGQIVTGELFF	TGTGCCAGCACCCCGGGACAGATAGTTACCGGGGAGCTGTTTTTT
TRBV18	-	TRBJ2-7	-	CASSPAAVPYEQYF	TGTGCCAGCTCACCGGCGGCAGTCCCCTACGAGCAGTACTTC
TRBV30	-	TRBJ2-1	-	CACQRGGKWFF	TGTGCCTGCCAGAGGGGCGGGAAGTGGTTCTTC
TRBV6-5	-	TRBJ1-1	-	CASSSPWHTEAFF	TGTGCCAGCAGCTCCCCTTGGCACACTGAAGCTTTCTTT
TRBV19	-	TRBJ2-1	-	CASSISGFSYNEQFF	TGTGCCAGTAGTATATCAGGGTTCTCCTACAATGAGCAGTTCTTC
TRBV7-9	-	TRBJ2-1	TRBD2	CASSPKPGTRPHNEQFF	TGTGCCAGCAGCCCAAAGCCGGGGACTAGGCCCCACAATGAGCAGTTCTTC
TRBV7-7	-	TRBJ2-2	-	CASSLSRVSTGELFF	TGTGCCAGCAGCTTATCCAGGGTGTCAACCGGGGAGCTGTTTTTT
TRBV5-1	-	TRBJ1-1	TRBD1	CASSLVAGGNTEAFF	TGCGCCAGCAGCTTGGTAGCAGGGGGGAACACTGAAGCTTTCTTT
TRBV4-2	-	TRBJ1-2	-	CASSPRERERGYGYTF	TGTGCCAGCAGCCCCCGGGAGAGGGAGAGAGGGTATGGCTACACCTTC
TRBV12-3/TRBV12-4	-	TRBJ1-3	-	CASSLASGNTIYF	TGTGCCAGCAGCCTGGCCTCTGGAAACACCATATATTTT
TRBV24-1	-	TRBJ2-1	TRBD2	CATSGERETYNEQFF	TGTGCCACCAGTGGGGAGCGGGAGACCTACAATGAGCAGTTCTTC
TRBV5-4	-	TRBJ1-1	-	CASRKTGDYEGKAFF	TGTGCCAGCCGCAAAACCGGGGACTATGAAGGGAAAGCTTTCTTT
TRBV5-4	-	TRBJ2-1	TRBD1	CASRRDRGRIDEQFF	TGTGCCAGCAGACGGGACAGGGGGCGTATAGATGAGCAGTTCTTC
TRBV19	-	TRBJ2-2	-	CASSNSFLNTGELFF	TGTGCCAGTTCGAACTCTTTCCTGAACACCGGGGAGCTGTTTTTT
TRBV4-2	-	TRBJ2-1	TRBD2	CASSQDGIAGENEQFF	TGTGCCAGCAGCCAAGATGGAATAGCGGGGGAAAATGAGCAGTTCTTC
TRBV28	-	TRBJ1-6	-	CASSHQQGLTNSPLHF	TGTGCCAGCAGTCACCAACAGGGATTAACTAATTCACCCCTCCACTTT
TRBV14	-	TRBJ2-5	-	CASSPGGNQETQYF	TGTGCCAGCAGCCCCGGCGGAAACCAAGAGACCCAGTACTTC
TRBV4-3	-	TRBJ2-3	TRBD2	CASSQELSGGAYTQYF	TGCGCCAGCAGCCAAGAGCTTAGCGGGGGGGCCTATACGCAGTATTTT
TRBV28	once	TRBJ2-1	TRBD1	CAITFGTGINEQFF	TGTGCCATTACGTTCGGGACAGGGATCAATGAGCAGTTCTTC
TRBV15	once	TRBJ2-3	TRBD2	CATSRGTSGPTDTQYF	TGTGCCACCAGCAGAGGGACTAGCGGCCCCACAGATACGCAGTATTTT
TRBV6-5	-	TRBJ1-2	TRBD1	CASRKPGQGVYGYTF	TGTGCCAGCCGAAAGCCCGGACAGGGGGTCTATGGCTACACCTTC
TRBV7-8	-	TRBJ2-7	-	CASSFAGMSSYEQYF	TGTGCCAGCAGCTTTGCAGGGATGAGCTCCTACGAGCAGTACTTC
TRBV6-5	-	TRBJ2-7	-	CASSYHGYEQYF	TGTGCCAGCAGTTACCACGGCTACGAGCAGTACTTC
TRBV6-5	few	TRBJ1-3	-	CASRVQTDSGNTIYF	TGTGCCAGCAGAGTCCAGACTGACTCTGGAAACACCATATATTTT
TRBV6-2/TRBV6-3	-	TRBJ2-7	-	CASSFCGGDSCEQYF	TGTGCCAGCAGTTTTTGCGGAGGGGACTCTTGCGAGCAGTACTTC
TRBV24-1	-	TRBJ2-1	TRBD2	CATSDRLAGGGNEQFF	TGTGCCACCAGTGACCGACTAGCGGGGGGGGGCAATGAGCAGTTCTTC
TRBV6-5	-	TRBJ2-5	-	CASTQDSQETQYF	TGTGCCAGCACTCAGGACAGCCAAGAGACCCAGTACTTC
TRBV13	-	TRBJ2-7	TRBD1	CASRQGAYEQYF	TGTGCCAGCAGACAGGGGGCATACGAGCAGTACTTC
TRBV7-3	-	TRBJ2-5	TRBD2	CASSLGEGRQETQYF	TGTGCCAGCAGCTTAGGGGAGGGTAGGCAAGAGACCCAGTACTTC
TRBV7-2	-	TRBJ1-5	-	CASSLVGALGQPQHF	TGTGCCAGCAGCTTAGTGGGGGCGCTTGGTCAGCCCCAGCATTTT
TRBV7-2	once	TRBJ2-1	TRBD1	CASSVFPPGQPGDEQFF	TGTGCCAGCAGCGTATTCCCACCGGGACAGCCTGGGGATGAGCAGTTCTTC
TRBV27	-	TRBJ2-7	TRBD2	CASARVLSSGSYEQYF	TGTGCCAGCGCCCGGGTTTTGTCTAGCGGTTCCTACGAGCAGTACTTC
TRBV6-5	-	TRBJ1-1	-	CASSRGGRTTEAFF	TGTGCCAGCAGCCGAGGGGGTAGAACCACTGAAGCTTTCTTT
TRBV5-1	-	TRBJ1-2	-	CASSLRTVDYGYTF	TGCGCCAGCAGCCTAAGGACAGTGGACTATGGCTACACCTTC